This T cell receptor beta chain comes out of a study of blood T cells in healthy people across ages. This clonotype was counted between two and nine times. What it binds is unknown. The CDR3 length is 12 residues. Looked up from germline, CDR1 is MNHEY and CDR2 is SVGEGT. V shed 6 bases and J shed 5 bases, with 10 bases lying between them. Peripheral blood was drawn, around 9.3 milliliters per donor. Whole-study findings and limits: Total diversity from one million sequenced T cells was likely underestimated.

Primers used in a second PCR of about 7 to 12 cycles were a sample-barcoded 5' primer and a J-beta primer mix. Per sample, CDR3-containing paired-end reads numbered at least 2.5 million. MiXCR, run by TCRdb on the 5' RACE reads, gives a single entry per CDR3 protein. The sample carries roughly 500,000 distinct CDR3 sequences, 25% to 30% recorded once. This sequence joins TRBV6-2 or TRBV6-3 and TRBJ1-1; D call uncertain. The sample comprised blood. This TCR derives from a woman between 70 and 85 years old in good health. CDR3 protein: CASSHAGTEAFF. In DNA form, the CDR3 reads TGTGCCAGCAGCCACGCCGGGACTGAAGCTTTCTTT.